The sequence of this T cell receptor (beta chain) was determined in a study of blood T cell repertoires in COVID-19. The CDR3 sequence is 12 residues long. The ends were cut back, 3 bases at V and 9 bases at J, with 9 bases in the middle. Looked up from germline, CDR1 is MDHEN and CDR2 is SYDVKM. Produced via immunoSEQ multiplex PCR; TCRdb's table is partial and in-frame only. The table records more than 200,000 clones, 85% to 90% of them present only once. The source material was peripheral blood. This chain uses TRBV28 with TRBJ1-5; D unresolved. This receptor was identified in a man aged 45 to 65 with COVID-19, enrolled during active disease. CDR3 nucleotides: TGTGCCAGCAGTTTTGGCCTCGCGCCCCAGCATTTT. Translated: CASSFGLAPQHF.